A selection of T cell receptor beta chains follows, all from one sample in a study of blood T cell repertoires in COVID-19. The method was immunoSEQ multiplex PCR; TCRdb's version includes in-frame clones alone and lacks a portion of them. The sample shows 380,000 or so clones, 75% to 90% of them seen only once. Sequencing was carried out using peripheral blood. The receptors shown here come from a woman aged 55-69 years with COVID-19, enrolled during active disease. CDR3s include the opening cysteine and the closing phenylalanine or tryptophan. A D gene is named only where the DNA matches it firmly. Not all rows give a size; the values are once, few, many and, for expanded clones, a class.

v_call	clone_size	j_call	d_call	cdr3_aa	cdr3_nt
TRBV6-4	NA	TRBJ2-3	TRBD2	CASGSGGSTDTQYF	TGTGCCAGCGGTAGCGGGGGGAGCACAGATACGCAGTATTTT
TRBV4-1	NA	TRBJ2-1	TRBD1	CASSQAGTGGFSEQFF	TGCGCCAGCAGCCAAGCGGGGACAGGGGGCTTTAGTGAGCAGTTCTTC
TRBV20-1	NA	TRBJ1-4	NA	CSASSSGLMGGLFF	TGCAGTGCTAGTTCATCGGGTCTAATGGGTGGTCTGTTTTTT
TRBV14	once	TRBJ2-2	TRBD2	CASSQGLAADTGELFF	TGTGCCAGCAGCCAGGGACTAGCAGCAGACACCGGGGAGCTGTTTTTT
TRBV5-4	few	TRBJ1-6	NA	CASSFAGTLSSPLHF	TGTGCCAGCAGCTTCGCCGGGACTTTAAGCTCACCCCTCCACTTT
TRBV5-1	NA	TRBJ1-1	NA	CASSRQPGEPEAFF	TGCGCCAGCAGCCGACAGCCAGGGGAACCTGAAGCTTTCTTT
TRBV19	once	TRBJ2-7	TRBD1	CASSAGTGGAEQYF	TGTGCCAGTAGCGCCGGGACAGGGGGCGCCGAGCAGTACTTC
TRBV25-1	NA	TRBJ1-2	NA	CASSPGVADAPGYTF	TGTGCCAGCAGTCCAGGCGTGGCAGATGCTCCTGGCTACACCTTC
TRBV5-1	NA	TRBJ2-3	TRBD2	CASSLLAGGPDTQYF	TGCGCCAGCAGCTTGTTAGCGGGGGGGCCAGATACGCAGTATTTT
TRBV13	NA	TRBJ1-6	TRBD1	CASSLGQGIGSPLHF	TGTGCCAGCAGCCTAGGACAGGGGATAGGTTCACCCCTCCACTTT
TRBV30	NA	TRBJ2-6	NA	CAWSAALSGANVLTF	TGTGCCTGGAGTGCTGCGCTCTCAGGGGCCAACGTCCTGACTTTC
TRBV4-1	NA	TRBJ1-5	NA	CASSQGLQTGFNQPQHF	TGCGCCAGCAGCCAAGGGCTACAGACAGGATTCAATCAGCCCCAGCATTTT
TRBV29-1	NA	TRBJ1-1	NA	CSVAKTPGGMNTEAFF	TGCAGCGTTGCCAAAACCCCGGGGGGGATGAACACTGAAGCTTTCTTT
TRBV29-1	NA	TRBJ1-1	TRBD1	CSVVAQGGNTEAFF	TGCAGCGTTGTAGCACAGGGGGGGAACACTGAAGCTTTCTTT
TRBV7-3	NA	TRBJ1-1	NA	CASSLTRGGGFDTEAFF	TGTGCCAGCAGCTTAACTAGAGGGGGTGGTTTCGACACTGAAGCTTTCTTT
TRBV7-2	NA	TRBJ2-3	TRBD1	CASSAQGAHSDTQYF	TGTGCCAGCAGCGCGCAGGGGGCGCATTCAGATACGCAGTATTTT
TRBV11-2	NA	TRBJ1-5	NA	CASSLEGGTNQPQHF	TGTGCCAGCAGCTTAGAAGGCGGGACCAATCAGCCCCAGCATTTT
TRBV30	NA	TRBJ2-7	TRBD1	CAWSRNTDRGYEQYF	TGTGCCTGGAGTAGAAACACGGACAGGGGTTACGAGCAGTACTTC
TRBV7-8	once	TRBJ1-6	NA	CASSPPRGRGFGSPLHF	TGTGCCAGCAGCCCTCCCCGTGGGAGGGGCTTTGGTTCACCCCTCCACTTT
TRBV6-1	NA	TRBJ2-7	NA	CASSERRPFSDEQYF	TGTGCCAGCAGTGAACGGAGACCATTTTCGGACGAGCAGTACTTC
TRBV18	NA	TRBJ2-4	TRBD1	CASSPRQGWDIQYF	TGTGCCAGCTCACCAAGACAGGGGTGGGACATTCAGTACTTC
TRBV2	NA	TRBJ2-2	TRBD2	CATSGTSGTGELFF	TGTGCCACCTCCGGGACTAGCGGCACCGGGGAGCTGTTTTTT
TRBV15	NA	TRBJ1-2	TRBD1	CATSRDEGQGYYGYTF	TGTGCCACCAGCAGAGATGAAGGACAGGGATATTATGGCTACACCTTC
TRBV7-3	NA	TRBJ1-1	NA	CASSTDSNTEAFF	TGTGCCAGCAGCACGGACAGCAACACTGAAGCTTTCTTT
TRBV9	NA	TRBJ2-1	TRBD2	CASTGYLGTSGYNEQFF	TGTGCCAGCACCGGGTATCTCGGGACTAGCGGCTACAATGAGCAGTTCTTC
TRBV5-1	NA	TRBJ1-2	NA	CASSFDSNYGYTF	TGCGCCAGCAGCTTCGACTCAAACTATGGCTACACCTTC
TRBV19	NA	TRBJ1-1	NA	CASKQRTGIFEAFF	TGTGCCAGTAAACAGCGGACGGGAATTTTTGAAGCTTTCTTT
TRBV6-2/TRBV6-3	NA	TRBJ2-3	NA	CASSYQRSQSDTQYF	TGTGCCAGCAGTTACCAGCGATCCCAATCAGATACGCAGTATTTT
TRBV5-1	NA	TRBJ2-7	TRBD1	CASSTETGRGYEQYF	TGCGCCAGCAGCACAGAGACAGGGCGAGGATACGAGCAGTACTTC